Here is one T cell receptor beta chain with its context. Unique molecular identifiers were used in preparing the TCRbeta library. TCRdb redid the calling of the PCR reads with MiXCR, one entry per CDR3 protein. The sample has around 960,000 distinct CDR3 sequences; roughly 29% are singletons. This specimen belongs to a study of T-cell reconstitution after alpha-beta-depleted transplantation in children. The CDR3 runs 14 residues. The V gene lost 1 base and the J gene lost 5 bases, with 9 bases spanning the gap. CDR1 and CDR2 from the germline V gene are MDHEN and SYDVKM. The V call is TRBV28, the J call TRBJ2-1, with D uncertain. The TCR comes from a boy under two years old who had a stem cell transplant for SCID, so the T cells may come from the graft donor. Sequenced material: PBMCs, mostly from graft donor cells, taken 360 days after TCRalphabeta/CD19-depleted stem cell transplant. The CDR3 protein is CASSLFAADNEQFF. The DNA of the CDR3 is TGTGCCAGCAGTTTATTCGCCGCCGACAATGAGCAGTTCTTC.